These 2 T cell receptor beta chains came from one sample sequenced in a study of blood T cell repertoires in COVID-19. Sequencing used immunoSEQ multiplex PCR; TCRdb keeps in-frame clones, though not all of them. This sample carries about 410,000 clones, roughly 90% of them seen once, and the ten largest clones take less than 2%. Input material: peripheral blood. Receptors were obtained from a woman aged 40 to 50 with COVID-19, enrolled during active disease.

This sequence joins TRBV7-8 and TRBJ1-2; possible D gene TRBD1, 5 bases. V was trimmed by 1 base and J by 3 bases, leaving 9 bases between them. The CDR3 is made up of 14 amino acids. CDR1 and CDR2 (germline): SGHVS, FQNEAQ. The CDR3 sequence: CASSLGLGDYGYTF. The CDR3 nucleotides read TGTGCCAGCAGCTTAGGCCTAGGGGACTATGGCTACACCTTC.

J is TRBJ1-6 and V is TRBV6-1; tentative D call: TRBD1 (6 bases). In germline, CDR1 is MNHNS, CDR2 SASEGT. The CDR3 is 19 amino acids. Deletions cut 2 bases from V and 0 bases from J, with 17 bases between. CDR3 residues: CASSEWGGPASSYNSPLHF. In nucleotides, the CDR3 is TGTGCCAGCAGTGAATGGGGGGGGCCAGCTAGCTCCTATAATTCACCCCTCCACTTT.